This passage covers 29 T cell receptor beta chains from one sample sequenced in a study of blood T cells in healthy people across ages. For the second PCR, which ran for roughly 7 to 11 cycles, a sample-barcoded 5' primer and a J-beta primer mix were used. MiXCR, run by TCRdb on the 5' RACE reads, gives a single entry per CDR3 protein. Of fewer than 600,000 distinct CDR3 sequences listed, around 27% were seen once; the top ten hold approximately 3.5%. These same records also appear under a second study, on T cells of mothers and their children.

Sequenced input: blood. The receptors were sampled from a boy younger than 10 in good health.

This clonotype showed up just a few times. The chain links TRBV29-1 to TRBJ2-7; the D gene is possibly TRBD2 (5 bases). The V gene's germline CDR1 is SQVTM and CDR2 ANQGSEA. Trimming cost V 7 bases and J 2 bases, with 15 bases left between them. The CDR3 sequence is 13 residues long. The CDR3 sequence is CSARLRDAYEQYF. CDR3 nucleotide sequence: TGCAGCGCCCGGCTCCGGGATGCCTACGAGCAGTACTTC.

A single count supports this clonotype. V usage is TRBV28 and J usage is TRBJ2-5; tentatively, D is TRBD1 (5 bases). CDR1 MDHEN and CDR2 SYDVKM come from the germline V gene. The CDR3 runs 15 residues. The germline V and J ends were trimmed by 5 bases and 3 bases, with 16 bases remaining between them. CDR3 nucleotide sequence: TGTGCCAGCAGTCACAGCCTGGGGCCCAAAGAGACCCAGTACTTC. Translated, it gives CASSHSLGPKETQYF.

This chain links TRBV14 with TRBJ2-5; D unclear. Germline V gives CDR1 SGHDN, CDR2 FVKESK. V lost 5 bases to trimming and J lost 5 bases, with 18 bases between them. CDR3 length: 15 amino acids. DNA of the CDR3: TGTGCCAGCAGCAGTGGAGACACCCGTTACGAGACCCAGTACTTC. It specifies CASSSGDTRYETQYF.

There are a few counts of this clonotype. The V call is TRBV7-9, the J call TRBJ1-4; TRBD1 matches 9 bases. Germline CDR1 is SEHNR and CDR2 is FQNEAQ (reference sequence). The CDR3 has 16 amino acids. Unmatched junction bases numbered 7, after V lost 3 bases and J lost 5 bases. The CDR3 loop reads CASSFWLGQGNEKLFF. The DNA for the CDR3 is TGTGCCAGCAGCTTTTGGCTGGGACAGGGAAATGAAAAACTGTTTTTT.

A few counts support this clonotype. This sequence joins TRBV3-1 and TRBJ2-7; D gene unclear. The CDR3 runs 13 residues. The germline V gene encodes CDR1 LGHDT and CDR2 YNNKEL (reference sequence). V lost 4 bases and J 4 bases, leaving 11 bases between the germline ends. DNA of the CDR3: TGTGCCAGCAGCCTTCTGGCAGGTTACGAGCAGTACTTC. Translated: CASSLLAGYEQYF.

The V call is TRBV3-1, the J call TRBJ2-5, with 8 bases fitting TRBD2. Per the germline V gene, CDR1 is LGHDT and CDR2 is YNNKEL (reference sequence). J gave up 4 bases and V 2 bases, and 3 bases lay outside the gene matches. The CDR3 runs 14 residues. CDR3 residues: CASSQTAGGETQYF. In DNA, the CDR3 is TGTGCCAGCAGCCAAACGGCGGGAGGAGAGACCCAGTACTTC.

This clonotype was seen a handful of times. The CDR3 loop is CASSSNSGRALYEQYF. Written as DNA, the CDR3 is TGTGCCAGCAGCTCCAATAGCGGGAGGGCCCTCTACGAGCAGTACTTC. This chain joins TRBV7-9 and TRBJ2-5, with TRBD2 identical over 11 bases. TRBJ2-7 matches the DNA end more closely, so the J call is doubtful. This CDR3 is built from 16 residues. CDR1 is SEHNR and CDR2 is FQNEAQ in the germline V gene (reference sequence).

This clonotype was seen a handful of times. The J gene is TRBJ2-1, the V gene TRBV27; D is uncertain. Looked up from germline, CDR1 is MNHEY and CDR2 is SMNVEV (reference sequence). The CDR3 sequence is 9 residues long. With 7 bases removed from V and 10 bases from J, the gap between germline ends came to 5 bases. DNA of the CDR3: TGTGCCAGCAAGGGCGAGCAGTTCTTC. Its translation is CASKGEQFF.

The rearrangement links TRBV6-2 or TRBV6-3 to TRBJ1-5; possible D gene TRBD1, 5 bases. Looked up from germline, CDR1 is MNHEY and CDR2 is SVGEGT. This CDR3 spans 15 amino acids. Trimming took 0 bases from V and 5 from J, leaving 11 bases between them. The CDR3: CASSYSITGYQPQHF. The CDR3, as DNA: TGTGCCAGCAGTTACTCGATAACAGGTTATCAGCCCCAGCATTTT.

The rearrangement joins TRBV7-2 to TRBJ2-5; D might be TRBD1 or TRBD2, each matching 5 bases. CDR3 length: 14 amino acids. Trimming took off 1 base at V and 7 bases at J, with 13 bases between the two ends. The V gene's germline CDR1 is SGHTA and CDR2 FQGNSA. The CDR3 spells CASSLGLGVATQYF. DNA for the CDR3: TGTGCCAGCAGCTTAGGACTGGGGGTAGCGACCCAGTACTTC.

This clonotype appeared a few times. The chain is built from TRBV6-6 and TRBJ2-4; 8 bases line up with TRBD1. The CDR3 is 14 residues long. Losses at the gene ends were 10 bases for V and 8 bases for J; bases not matched to a gene: 13. The germline V gene has CDR1 MNHNY and CDR2 SVGAGI (reference sequence). The CDR3 is CATQTAGGGYIQYF. CDR3 coding DNA: TGTGCCACCCAAACTGCAGGGGGCGGCTACATTCAGTACTTC.

This clonotype was picked up a small number of times. This rearrangement joins TRBV7-3 to TRBJ2-1; the D gene could be TRBD1 or TRBD2 (6 bases each). Trimming pared 0 bases from V and 12 bases from J, leaving 18 bases between. This CDR3 region has 15 residues. In germline, CDR1 is SGHTA, CDR2 FQGTGA. This CDR3 reads CASSLTPREVGGQFF. For the CDR3, the DNA is TGTGCCAGCAGCTTAACTCCCAGGGAGGTAGGGGGGCAGTTCTTC.

The gene calls are TRBV11-2 and TRBJ2-5, with D possibly TRBD1 on 6 matching bases. V lost 4 bases to trimming and J lost 0 bases, with 12 bases between them. This CDR3 spans 15 amino acids. Germline values: CDR1 SGHAT, CDR2 FQNNGV. This chain's CDR3 is CASSWGHMYQETQYF. The CDR3 bases are TGTGCCAGCAGCTGGGGACATATGTACCAAGAGACCCAGTACTTC.

V is TRBV18 and J is TRBJ2-5; 8 nucleotides match TRBD2. J lost 6 bases, V lost 0 bases, and 3 bases had no gene match. This CDR3 is 14 amino acids long. Germline assignment: CDR1 KGHSH and CDR2 LQKENI. CDR3 sequence (DNA): TGTGCCAGCTCACCACCGGGCGGGGGGAAGACCCAGTACTTC. Protein sequence: CASSPPGGGKTQYF.

The gene calls are TRBV6-1 and TRBJ1-2; 9 bases line up with TRBD1. CDR1 and CDR2 from the germline V gene are MNHNS and SASEGT. The junction had 3 bases not matched to a gene; V was cut back by 1 base and J by 3 bases. The CDR3 sequence is 15 residues long. The CDR3 protein is CASSEEGTGYYGYTF. As DNA, the CDR3 is TGTGCCAGCAGTGAAGAAGGGACAGGGTACTATGGCTACACCTTC.

This clonotype is medium-sized in the sample. This chain links TRBV15 with TRBJ1-1; D ambiguous. CDR3 length equals 15 residues. V lost 0 bases and J 4 bases, leaving 12 bases between the germline ends. Germline loops: CDR1 LNHNV, CDR2 YYDKDF (reference sequence). For the CDR3, the DNA is TGTGCCACCAGCAGAGAACTCAGTTTAGCCACTGAAGCTTTCTTT. The encoded protein is CATSRELSLATEAFF.

The gene calls are TRBV12-3 or TRBV12-4 and TRBJ2-3, with TRBD2 matching 9 bases. The CDR3 contains 18 residues. The V gene end was trimmed by 7 bases and the J gene end by 4 bases; junction bases not matched to a gene: 18. The chain's CDR3 is CASTRARGGGGASDTQYF. CDR3 DNA: TGTGCCAGCACCCGAGCTCGAGGAGGCGGGGGGGCCTCAGATACGCAGTATTTT.

This clonotype was seen a handful of times. The chain employs TRBV7-9 and TRBJ2-1; 13 bases line up with TRBD2. Germline CDR1 reads SEHNR; CDR2 reads FQNEAQ (reference sequence). This CDR3 is 13 amino acids long. V was pared by 11 bases and J by 6 bases, with 4 bases of the junction left unmatched. CDR3 amino acids: CAGGLAGSNEQFF. The DNA for the CDR3 is TGTGCCGGGGGACTAGCGGGAAGCAATGAGCAGTTCTTC.

The genes are TRBV12-3 or TRBV12-4 and TRBJ2-1; 13 bases align to TRBD2. The CDR3 has 19 amino acids. Unmatched junction bases numbered 12, after V lost 6 bases and J lost 1 base. CDR3 sequence: CASRPLAGGPTWSYNEQFF. DNA of the CDR3: TGTGCCAGCAGGCCACTAGCGGGAGGGCCTACTTGGTCCTACAATGAGCAGTTCTTC.

This clonotype turned up a few times. V is TRBV3-1 and J is TRBJ2-7; TRBD2 aligns across 9 bases. The CDR3 spans 17 residues. Per the germline V gene, CDR1 is LGHDT and CDR2 is YNNKEL (reference sequence). The V and J ends lost 1 base and 1 base, in that order; junction bases with no gene match: 8. CDR3: CASSQVTRLAGSYEQYF. The CDR3 DNA follows: TGTGCCAGCAGCCAAGTTACGCGGCTAGCGGGGTCCTACGAGCAGTACTTC.

The V call is TRBV12-3 or TRBV12-4, the J call TRBJ2-5; no reliable D call. V shed 10 bases and J shed 4 bases, with 7 bases lying between them. This CDR3 is 10 amino acids long. CDR3 region: CAIERETQYF. CDR3 DNA: TGTGCCATAGAGAGAGAGACCCAGTACTTC.

The chain employs TRBV29-1 and TRBJ2-5; TRBD2 matches 7 bases. From germline, CDR1 is SQVTM and CDR2 ANQGSEA. The junction had 4 bases not matched to a gene; V was cut back by 6 bases and J by 3 bases. The CDR3 consists of 12 residues. The DNA for the CDR3 is TGCAGCGTCGCTCGGGAGGAAGAGACCCAGTACTTC. Encoded protein: CSVAREEETQYF.

J is TRBJ1-4 and V is TRBV6-5, with D possibly matching TRBD1 (5 bases). Germline V CDR1 and CDR2: MNHEY, SVGAGI. This CDR3 comprises 12 residues. Trimming took off 5 bases at V and 10 bases at J, with 11 bases between the two ends. The CDR3 nucleotides read TGTGCCAGCAGTCGTCAGGGTGGAAAACTGTTTTTT. Its translation: CASSRQGGKLFF.

The chain combines TRBV7-9 with TRBJ2-1; TRBD2 aligns across 14 bases. Germline CDR1 is SEHNR and CDR2 is FQNEAQ (reference sequence). Trimming at V came to 6 bases and at J to 3 bases, leaving 10 bases not matched to a gene. This CDR3 is built from 18 residues. The CDR3 region is CASRPPGLAGDLYNEQFF. In nucleotides, the CDR3 is TGTGCCAGCAGGCCTCCGGGACTAGCGGGAGATCTCTACAATGAGCAGTTCTTC.

This clonotype showed up just a few times. The chain recombines TRBV20-1 with TRBJ1-2; 8 bases fit TRBD1. The V segment lost 4 bases and the J segment 5 bases; nucleotides outside the gene matches: 12. The CDR3 consists of 15 residues. Germline CDR1 reads DFQATT; CDR2 reads SNEGSKA (reference sequence). This CDR3 reads CSAIPDRARGYGYTF. The CDR3 region has the DNA TGCAGTGCTATCCCGGACAGGGCCCGGGGTTATGGCTACACCTTC.

This clonotype was counted a few times. This sequence joins TRBV13 and TRBJ2-7, with D unclear. The ends were cut back, 0 bases at V and 3 bases at J, with 12 bases in the middle. Germline CDR1 and CDR2: PRHDT and FYEKMQ (reference sequence). This CDR3 comprises 15 residues. The CDR3 DNA sequence: TGTGCCAGCAGCTTAGGACCGGGCGGTGACTACGAGCAGTACTTC. This encodes CASSLGPGGDYEQYF.

The chain carries TRBV5-1 and TRBJ1-3; a weak D match, TRBD1 (5 bases). Germline CDR1 and CDR2: SGHRS and YFSETQ. CDR3 length: 16 amino acids. Deletions cut 0 bases from V and 3 bases from J, with 13 bases between. This CDR3 reads CASSLDGRDRGNTIYF. CDR3 in DNA: TGCGCCAGCAGCTTGGATGGGCGGGACCGTGGAAACACCATATATTTT.

The V call is TRBV3-1, the J call TRBJ2-1; D call uncertain. The DNA end is more similar to TRBJ2-5, so the J call may be wrong. This CDR3 comprises 14 residues. The germline V gene has CDR1 LGHDT and CDR2 YNNKEL (reference sequence). Here the CDR3 DNA reads TGTGCCAGCAGCCAAGATGCGGCAGGACGGACCCAGTACTTC. It specifies CASSQDAAGRTQYF.

This clonotype was seen a handful of times. The chain employs TRBV9 and TRBJ2-7; tentative D call: TRBD2 (6 bases). CDR1 is SGDLS, CDR2 YYNGEE, per germline. The CDR3 spans 14 residues. V lost 2 bases to trimming and J lost 1 base, with 10 bases between them. The CDR3 coding sequence is TGTGCCAGCAGCGTCCGTAGCGGATCCTACGAGCAGTACTTC. This sequence encodes CASSVRSGSYEQYF.